This entry concerns a single T cell receptor (beta chain). In the study's own analysis: Estimates of nucleated cell counts were drawn from the amplification of reference gene primers. Profiling relied on immunoSEQ multiplex PCR, and the TCRdb table lists in-frame clones only, not all of them. V and J calls plus clone size are reproduced from that table; the DNA served to infer D and trimming. The data contain a few hundred thousand clones, roughly 89% of them singletons. Those enrolled in Seattle joined during active infection and were followed longitudinally afterward. This CDR3 contains 15 residues. Deletions cut 1 base from V and 6 bases from J, with 16 bases between. Germline CDR1 and CDR2: MGHRA and YSYEKL. This specimen comes from a study of blood T cell repertoires in COVID-19. Background on the study: Sites in the United States, Italy and Spain provided acute and convalescent COVID-19 samples. From T cells, B-cell-depleted T cells, or PBMCs came the material, which was cDNA or gDNA.

The receptor was derived from a woman aged 55-70 years with COVID-19, enrolled during active disease. The genes are TRBV4-1 and TRBJ2-7; the D gene is possibly TRBD1 (6 bases). The sample was peripheral blood. CDR3 loop: CASSQGLQGRSEQYF. For the CDR3, the DNA is TGCGCCAGCAGCCAAGGGTTACAGGGCAGGAGCGAGCAGTACTTC.